These 22 T cell receptor beta chains share one sample of origin, sequenced in a study of monozygotic twins with inflammatory bowel disease. From the 5' RACE reads, TCRdb lists one entry per CDR3 protein and no DNA. This table holds nearly 45,000 distinct CDR3 sequences. The specimen sequenced was blood. The receptor source for this set is a human donor with ulcerative colitis or Crohn's disease, or a healthy co-twin of an affected twin (not recorded which).

The chain combines TRBV7-9 with TRBJ1-3. In germline, CDR1 is SEHNR, CDR2 FQNEAQ (reference sequence). This CDR3 has 16 residues. The CDR3 sequence is CASSLDGFPSGNTIYF.

The rearrangement joins TRBV4-3 to TRBJ2-2. The germline V gene has CDR1 LGHNA and CDR2 YSLEER. The CDR3 consists of 16 residues. The CDR3 sequence: CASSQESNSNTGELFF.

The chain combines TRBV20-1 with TRBJ2-7; TCRdb reports TRBD1, a call that lacks DNA to check it against. The CDR3 is 16 amino acids. Germline V gene sequence: CDR1 DFQATT, CDR2 SNEGSKA (reference sequence). The CDR3 sequence is CSARVPVRESSYEQYF.

The V call is TRBV12-3 or TRBV12-4, the J call TRBJ2-7; TCRdb reports TRBD2, a call that lacks DNA to check it against. The CDR3 totals 12 residues. The CDR3 loop is CASSGGIYEQYF.

This CDR3 is CSAQGLTGNTIYF. This chain uses TRBV20-1 with TRBJ1-3. CDR1 is DFQATT and CDR2 is SNEGSKA in the germline V gene (reference sequence). The CDR3 is 13 amino acids.

The chain couples TRBV21-1 to TRBJ1-1. TRBV21-1 is deemed a pseudogene. The CDR3 length is 16 residues. CDR3 sequence reads: CASSKPNHRGNTEAFF.

This clonotype is identified as medium-sized (0.01 to 0.1%) from frequency. The chain has TRBV29-1 and TRBJ2-1; lacking DNA, the TRBD1 call made by TCRdb goes unchecked. CDR1 SQVTM and CDR2 ANQGSEA come from the germline V gene. The CDR3 consists of 14 residues. The CDR3 is CSVIEWTGNNEQFF.

J is TRBJ1-3 and V is TRBV7-2. The CDR3 length is 11 residues. CDR1 and CDR2 (germline): SGHTA, FQGNSA. CDR3 in amino acids: CASSAHNTIYF.

The rearrangement links TRBV29-1 to TRBJ1-2; TCRdb outputs TRBD1, but without DNA this stays unchecked. This CDR3 contains 13 residues. Germline loops: CDR1 SQVTM, CDR2 ANQGSEA. CDR3 region: CSVVFVGTYGYTF. Full variable domain (missing parts from reference TRBV29-1 and TRBJ1-2): SAVISQKPSRDICQRGTSLTIQCQVDSQVTMMFWYRQQPGQSLTLIATANQGSEATYESGFVIDKFPISRPNLTFSTLTVSNMSPEDSSIYLCSVVFVGTYGYTFGSGTRLTVV.

The J gene is TRBJ2-2, the V gene TRBV3-1; the TRBD1 assignment by TCRdb is unverifiable without DNA. The CDR3 extends over 18 amino acids. The V gene's germline CDR1 is LGHDT and CDR2 YNNKEL (reference sequence). CDR3 residues: CASSQVGSVGRDTGELFF.

The chain joins TRBV5-1 to TRBJ2-1; TCRdb's D call of TRBD2 is untestable without DNA. The CDR3 loop spans 16 amino acids. Germline assignment: CDR1 SGHRS and CDR2 YFSETQ. CDR3: CASTSSRRERMKEQFF.

The chain recombines TRBV6-5 with TRBJ2-5; the TRBD1 assignment by TCRdb is unverifiable without DNA. Germline-derived CDR1 and CDR2 are MNHEY and SVGAGI. The CDR3 contains 17 residues. The CDR3: CASSYSMPGQGKETQYF.

The chain joins TRBV30 to TRBJ1-5; the D gene TCRdb calls, TRBD1, cannot be checked with no DNA. CDR3 length: 16 residues. The germline V gene encodes CDR1 GTSNPN and CDR2 SVGIG (reference sequence). CDR3 region: CAWSAWTGAVIQPQHF.

This chain links TRBV30 with TRBJ2-1. Germline loops: CDR1 GTSNPN, CDR2 SVGIG (reference sequence). The CDR3 loop spans 11 amino acids. CDR3 loop: CAAGLYNEQFF.

The V gene is TRBV30, the J gene TRBJ1-5; the D call of TRBD1 rests on TCRdb alone, since no DNA is present to check it. The CDR3 extends over 13 amino acids. Germline CDR1 and CDR2: GTSNPN and SVGIG (reference sequence). The CDR3 here is CAWTSQGGQPQHF.

The chain couples TRBV7-6 to TRBJ1-6; TCRdb returns TRBD1, unconfirmable since there is no DNA. The CDR3 is made up of 17 amino acids. Germline CDR1 is SGHVS and CDR2 is FNYEAQ. The CDR3 loop reads CASSLGGRSSYNSPLHF.

The rearrangement joins TRBV5-5 to TRBJ1-6; TCRdb reports TRBD1, a call that lacks DNA to check it against. This CDR3 region has 16 residues. Germline V gene sequence: CDR1 SGHKS, CDR2 YYEKEE (reference sequence). This CDR3 reads CASSLHRVSYNSPLHF.

The CDR3 sequence: CASSEGASGGNTDTQYF. The gene calls are TRBV6-4 and TRBJ2-3; TCRdb picks TRBD2, but there is no DNA to check that call. The CDR3 contains 17 residues. CDR1 and CDR2 from the germline V gene are MRHNA and SNTAGT.

The genes are TRBV20-1 and TRBJ2-1; the D gene TCRdb calls, TRBD2, cannot be checked with no DNA. The CDR3 runs 14 residues. The germline V gene has CDR1 DFQATT and CDR2 SNEGSKA (reference sequence). CDR3 in amino acids: CSAGRGPPNNEQFF.

The rearrangement links TRBV7-9 to TRBJ2-1; without DNA, the TCRdb call of TRBD1 cannot be checked. The CDR3 is 14 amino acids. Germline V gene lookup returns CDR1 SEHNR and CDR2 FQNEAQ (reference sequence). CDR3 loop: CASSARDVENEQFF.

The rearrangement uses TRBV27 and TRBJ2-7; the TRBD2 assignment by TCRdb is unverifiable without DNA. The CDR3 has 16 amino acids. Germline CDR1 and CDR2: MNHEY and SMNVEV (reference sequence). The CDR3: CASSHRLLRQGYEQYF.

V gene TRBV12-3 or TRBV12-4 combines with J gene TRBJ1-2; TCRdb's D call of TRBD1 is untestable without DNA. The CDR3 runs 15 residues. The CDR3 is CASTLEGDSFYGYTF.